The clone carrying this T cell receptor (beta chain) was counted many times. Using RNA transcripts as the source, TCR beta CDR3 regions were amplified. The HTBI primer set drove a first-round RT-PCR of the TCR CDR3. TCRdb passed the multiplex PCR reads through MiXCR, listing each CDR3 protein once. The sample lists hundreds of thousands of distinct CDR3 sequences, approximately 15% occurring once. This sample was taken from a study of T cells in Graves' hyperthyroidism and ophthalmopathy. The CDR3 loop spans 15 amino acids. Looked up from germline, CDR1 is SEHNR and CDR2 is FQNEAQ (reference sequence). The V end was cut by 0 bases, the J end by 1 base, with 10 bases between.

The receptor comes from a woman aged 18-29 years with Graves' hyperthyroidism. The chain is built from TRBV7-9 and TRBJ2-7; the D is unclear. Specimen: blood. The DNA of the CDR3 is TGTGCCAGCAGCTTAGCTGGTGGCAGTTCCTACGAGCAGTACTTC. Its protein is CASSLAGGSSYEQYF.